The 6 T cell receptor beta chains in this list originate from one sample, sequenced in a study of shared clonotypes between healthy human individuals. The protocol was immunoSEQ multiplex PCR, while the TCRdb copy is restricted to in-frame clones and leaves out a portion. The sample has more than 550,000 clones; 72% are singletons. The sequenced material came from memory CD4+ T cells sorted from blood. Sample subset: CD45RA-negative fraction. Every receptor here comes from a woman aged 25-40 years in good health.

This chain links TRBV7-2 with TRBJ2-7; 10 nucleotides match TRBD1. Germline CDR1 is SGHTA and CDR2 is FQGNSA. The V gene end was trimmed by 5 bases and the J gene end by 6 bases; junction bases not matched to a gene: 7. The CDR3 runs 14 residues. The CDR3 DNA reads TGTGCCAGCAGCAAAGACAGGGGGCGGTTCGAGCAGTACTTC. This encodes CASSKDRGRFEQYF.

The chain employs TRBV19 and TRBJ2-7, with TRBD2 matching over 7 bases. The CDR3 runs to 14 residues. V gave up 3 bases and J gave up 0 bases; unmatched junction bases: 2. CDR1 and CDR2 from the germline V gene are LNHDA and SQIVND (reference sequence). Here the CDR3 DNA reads TGTGCCAGTAGTATGCAGCGGGACTCCTACGAGCAGTACTTC. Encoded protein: CASSMQRDSYEQYF.

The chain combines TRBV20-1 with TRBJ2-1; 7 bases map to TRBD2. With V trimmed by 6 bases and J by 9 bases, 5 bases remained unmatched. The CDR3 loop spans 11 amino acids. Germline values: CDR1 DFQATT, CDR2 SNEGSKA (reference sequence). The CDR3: CSAPRLAEQFF. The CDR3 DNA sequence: TGCAGTGCCCCCCGACTAGCTGAGCAGTTCTTC.

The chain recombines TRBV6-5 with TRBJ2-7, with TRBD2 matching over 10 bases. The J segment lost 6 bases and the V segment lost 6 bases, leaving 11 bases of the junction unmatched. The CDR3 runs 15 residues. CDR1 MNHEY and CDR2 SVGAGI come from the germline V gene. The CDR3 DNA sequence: TGTGCCAGCAGGGGCACTAGCGGGGCCGCGTCCGAGCAGTACTTC. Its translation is CASRGTSGAASEQYF.

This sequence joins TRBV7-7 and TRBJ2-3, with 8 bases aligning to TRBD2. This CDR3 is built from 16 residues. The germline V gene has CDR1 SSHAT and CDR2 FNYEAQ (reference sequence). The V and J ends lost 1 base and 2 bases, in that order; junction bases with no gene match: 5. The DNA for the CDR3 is TGTGCCAGCAGCTTAGGGGTAGCGGGATCCACAGATACGCAGTATTTT. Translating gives CASSLGVAGSTDTQYF.

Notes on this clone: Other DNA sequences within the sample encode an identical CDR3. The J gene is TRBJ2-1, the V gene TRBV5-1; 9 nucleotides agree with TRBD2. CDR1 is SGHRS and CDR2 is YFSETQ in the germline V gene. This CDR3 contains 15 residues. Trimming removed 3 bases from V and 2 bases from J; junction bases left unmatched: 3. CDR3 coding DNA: TGCGCCAGCAGCTCAGCTAGCGGGGCCTACAATGAGCAGTTCTTC. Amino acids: CASSSASGAYNEQFF.